The T cell receptor (beta chain) described here comes from a study of T cell repertoires in cytomegalovirus infection. Turning to the study itself: An indication of both CMV infection and matching HLA type came from public TCR beta signatures.

CDR1 and CDR2 from the germline V gene are ENHRY and SYGVKD. The CDR3 consists of 13 residues. V dropped 5 bases and J dropped 4 bases, with 11 bases sitting between them. Notes on this clonotype: The target antigen is unknown.

Regarding the study as a whole: Public TCR beta family frequency separated CMV-and-HLA carriers, including in an independent cohort. Ex vivo, HLA-C-restricted CMV-specific TCR beta clonotypes prevailed over the rest of the response.

TCRdb re-called the reads with MiXCR, one entry per CDR3 protein. The data hold approximately 490,000 distinct CDR3 sequences, with roughly 12% observed a single time. The TCR sequence derives from a human donor in good health (CMV status not recorded). Some clones in this sample may be carry-over from other donors' samples. This chain connects TRBV10-3 to TRBJ1-1; D uncertain. Sequencing used PBMCs. The CDR3, as DNA: TGTGCCATCAGTCGTGAGGAAAGCACTGAAGCTTTCTTT. Encoded protein: CAISREESTEAFF.